Below, 27 T cell receptor beta chains from the same sample are listed, as sequenced in a study of neurological immune-mediated disorders. TCRdb re-derived calls from the 5' RACE reads in MiXCR, one entry per CDR3 protein. The sample contains over 50,000 distinct CDR3 sequences, approximately 5.1% of which appear only once. Material: PBMCs. The receptors were sampled from a human donor with multiple sclerosis. The donor label of this sample is uncertain.

This clonotype was counted once. The chain has TRBV20-1 and TRBJ1-1, with 7 bases aligning to TRBD1. CDR3 length: 15 residues. V lost 7 bases and J lost 2; bases outside the gene matches: 13. CDR1 and CDR2 from the germline V gene are DFQATT and SNEGSKA (reference sequence). CDR3 sequence: CSVPGDSLSNTEAFF. The CDR3 DNA reads TGCAGTGTCCCCGGGGACAGCCTTTCTAACACTGAAGCTTTCTTT.

Ten or more counts support this clonotype. The gene calls are TRBV5-5 and TRBJ1-2; TRBD1 is a possible D gene (5 bases). V lost 6 bases and J lost 7, with 19 bases in between. CDR1 and CDR2 (germline): SGHKS, YYEKEE (reference sequence). The CDR3 covers 14 residues. This CDR3 is CASTLTQGTGGYTF. As DNA, the CDR3 is TGTGCCAGCACCCTGACCCAGGGTACGGGTGGCTACACCTTC. The full variable domain, rest sourced from reference TRBV5-5 and TRBJ1-2, is DAGVTQSPTHLIKTRGQQVTLRCSPISGHKSVSWYQQVLGQGPQFIFQYYEKEERGRGNFPDRFSARQFPNYSSELNVNALLLGDSALYLCASTLTQGTGGYTFGSGTRLTVV.

This clonotype was counted only a few times. This chain connects TRBV7-9 to TRBJ2-1, with no clear D. The CDR3 is 14 residues long. V was trimmed by 1 base and J by 10 bases, leaving 14 bases between them. Germline V gene data show CDR1 as SEHNR and CDR2 as FQNEAQ (reference sequence). The CDR3 sequence: CASSLVQRGVEQFF. DNA of the CDR3: TGTGCCAGCAGCTTAGTCCAGCGAGGTGTCGAGCAGTTCTTC. The whole variable domain, filled in from reference TRBV7-9 and TRBJ2-1, reads DTGVSQNPRHKITKRGQNVTFRCDPISEHNRLYWYRQTLGQGPEFLTYFQNEAQLEKSRLLSDRFSAERPKGSFSTLEIQRTEQGDSAMYLCASSLVQRGVEQFFGPGTRLTVL.

This clonotype was detected many times. The DNA for the CDR3 is TGCGCCAGCAGCTTAGCAGGGGGCTCTGGAAACACCATATATTTT. Its translation is CASSLAGGSGNTIYF. V is TRBV5-1 and J is TRBJ1-3; 7 bases map to TRBD1. The germline gives CDR1 SGHRS, CDR2 YFSETQ. Trimming took 2 bases from V and 0 from J; bases not matched to a gene: 2. The CDR3 is made up of 15 amino acids.

This clonotype has at least ten counts. The chain has TRBV3-1 and TRBJ1-1; the D gene is possibly TRBD1 (5 bases). Looked up from germline, CDR1 is LGHDT and CDR2 is YNNKEL (reference sequence). Trimming stripped 5 bases from V and 5 bases from J, with 18 bases between. The CDR3 spans 15 residues. CDR3 residues: CASSGRGWGPTEAFF. CDR3 DNA: TGTGCCAGCAGCGGTCGAGGGTGGGGCCCGACTGAAGCTTTCTTT.

This clonotype was observed at least ten times. The genes are TRBV20-1 and TRBJ2-1; 11 bases map to TRBD2. Trimming cost V 4 bases and J 6 bases; bases outside gene matches: 5. In germline, CDR1 is DFQATT, CDR2 SNEGSKA (reference sequence). CDR3 length: 14 residues. DNA of the CDR3: TGCAGTGCTACAGGGACTAGCGGAAGCAATGAGCAGTTCTTC. Protein product: CSATGTSGSNEQFF.

This clonotype has at least ten counts. V usage is TRBV9 and J usage is TRBJ2-3, with D possibly TRBD2 on 6 matching bases. The CDR3 spans 14 residues. Germline CDR1 reads SGDLS; CDR2 reads YYNGEE. Deletions cut 0 bases from V and 8 bases from J, with 13 bases between. The CDR3 protein is CASSVVAVHGTQYF. The CDR3 nucleotides read TGTGCCAGCAGCGTAGTAGCGGTACACGGTACGCAGTATTTT.

This clonotype was counted at least ten times. The chain is built from TRBV29-1 and TRBJ1-3, with D hard to call. The CDR3 spans 15 residues. The germline V gene has CDR1 SQVTM and CDR2 ANQGSEA. V lost 0 bases to trimming and J lost 0 bases, with 9 bases between them. The CDR3 is CSVEDLGGSGNTIYF. The CDR3 DNA follows: TGCAGCGTTGAAGATCTCGGCGGCTCTGGAAACACCATATATTTT.

In its sample, this clonotype was seen many times. The chain joins TRBV4-1 to TRBJ1-1; D remains ambiguous. V lost 5 bases, J lost 0 bases, and 7 bases lay in between. Per the germline V gene, CDR1 is MGHRA and CDR2 is YSYEKL. The CDR3 extends over 13 amino acids. In DNA form, the CDR3 reads TGCGCCAGCAGCGGCTACCTGAACACTGAAGCTTTCTTT. Translation gives CASSGYLNTEAFF.

The chain combines TRBV18 with TRBJ1-6, with 10 bases matching TRBD1. V was clipped by 5 bases and J by 8 bases; unmatched bases: 6. This CDR3 contains 15 residues. Germline CDR1 KGHSH, CDR2 LQKENI. CDR3: CASSTDRGVHSPLHF. CDR3 coding DNA: TGTGCCAGCTCAACGGACAGGGGGGTACATTCACCCCTCCACTTT.

In this sample, this clonotype turned up many times. V and J are TRBV3-1 and TRBJ1-2; tentative D call: TRBD1 (5 bases). Germline V gene data show CDR1 as LGHDT and CDR2 as YNNKEL (reference sequence). The CDR3 length is 14 residues. V was shortened by 0 bases and J by 6 bases, with 11 bases between the two germline ends. The CDR3 sequence is CASSQDQGIDGYTF. In nucleotides, the CDR3 is TGTGCCAGCAGCCAAGATCAGGGTATCGATGGCTACACCTTC.

This clonotype was seen ten or more times. The J gene is TRBJ2-2, the V gene TRBV7-9, with D uncertain. Between the trimmed V and J ends, which lost 7 bases and 4 bases, there was a span of 16 bases. In germline, CDR1 is SEHNR, CDR2 FQNEAQ (reference sequence). CDR3 length equals 15 residues. CDR3 region: CASTPVPAGTGELFF. In DNA, the CDR3 is TGTGCCAGCACCCCGGTTCCGGCCGGCACCGGGGAGCTGTTTTTT.

This clonotype was seen at least ten times. The chain has TRBV20-1 and TRBJ1-1; 7 bases fit TRBD1. Germline V gene data show CDR1 as DFQATT and CDR2 as SNEGSKA (reference sequence). The CDR3 runs 15 residues. The V gene end was trimmed by 0 bases and the J gene end by 1 base; junction bases not matched to a gene: 5. The CDR3 here is CSARDDGTANTEAFF. DNA of the CDR3: TGCAGTGCTAGAGATGATGGGACAGCGAACACTGAAGCTTTCTTT.

Many counts were recorded for this clonotype. The chain has TRBV5-1 and TRBJ1-1; D unresolved. The germline V gene has CDR1 SGHRS and CDR2 YFSETQ. Trimming shortened V by 0 bases and J by 5 bases, and 14 bases separated the two germline ends. The CDR3 is 15 residues long. Here the CDR3 reads CASSLAGGRGTEAFF. CDR3 nucleotide sequence: TGCGCCAGCAGCTTGGCCGGAGGGAGAGGGACTGAAGCTTTCTTT.

V is TRBV7-2 and J is TRBJ1-5, with D maybe TRBD1 (5 bases). The CDR3 totals 13 residues. The V gene lost 5 bases and the J gene lost 7 bases, with 12 bases spanning the gap. From germline, CDR1 is SGHTA and CDR2 FQGNSA. CDR3 coding DNA: TGTGCCAGCAGCGGCTCAGGACAACAGCCCCAGCATTTT. Translation: CASSGSGQQPQHF.

This clonotype was observed at least ten times. V is TRBV9 and J is TRBJ2-2; the D is unclear. Looked up from germline, CDR1 is SGDLS and CDR2 is YYNGEE. Deletions cut 3 bases from V and 6 bases from J, with 9 bases between. The CDR3 contains 13 residues. Here the CDR3 DNA reads TGTGCCAGCAGCGGGTCCGAGGCCGGGGAGCTGTTTTTT. Amino acids: CASSGSEAGELFF.

The CDR3 region has the DNA TGTGCCATCAGTGGGGCCAGCGGGGGGTCCGGAGATACGCAGTATTTT. It encodes CAISGASGGSGDTQYF. The J gene is TRBJ2-3, the V gene TRBV10-3; TRBD2 aligns across 9 bases. Germline loops: CDR1 ENHRY, CDR2 SYGVKD. V lost 4 bases, J lost 5 bases, and 10 bases stayed unmatched. The CDR3 loop spans 16 amino acids.

The table lists this clonotype with many counts. This chain joins TRBV5-1 and TRBJ2-7; D ambiguous. CDR1 and CDR2 (germline): SGHRS, YFSETQ. Trimming cost V 4 bases and J 3 bases, with 11 bases left between them. This CDR3 comprises 13 residues. CDR3 DNA: TGCGCCAGCAGCATGCTAGGGTTCTACGAGCAGTACTTC. Translation: CASSMLGFYEQYF. Full variable domain (rest looked up from reference TRBV5-1 and TRBJ2-7): KAGVTQTPRYLIKTRGQQVTLSCSPISGHRSVSWYQQTPGQGLQFLFEYFSETQRNKGNFPGRFSGRQFSNSRSEMNVSTLELGDSALYLCASSMLGFYEQYFGPGTRLTVT.

This clonotype occurred many times. The rearrangement links TRBV9 to TRBJ2-1; 9 positions agree with TRBD2. This CDR3 is 18 amino acids long. J lost 2 bases, V lost 0 bases, and 9 bases had no gene match. Germline V gene sequence: CDR1 SGDLS, CDR2 YYNGEE. The CDR3 here is CASSVGASGAPPYNEQFF. The CDR3 DNA follows: TGTGCCAGCAGCGTAGGGGCTAGCGGGGCGCCCCCCTACAATGAGCAGTTCTTC. The variable domain in full, with the rest retrieved from reference TRBV9 and TRBJ2-1, is DSGVTQTPKHLITATGQRVTLRCSPRSGDLSVYWYQQSLDQGLQFLIQYYNGEERAKGNILERFSAQQFPDLHSELNLSSLELGDSALYFCASSVGASGAPPYNEQFFGPGTRLTVL.

A word on this clonotype: A much larger clone sits a single nucleotide away, making a read error possible. This chain connects TRBV10-3 to TRBJ1-6; no definite D call. Trimming took off 5 bases at V and 0 bases at J, with 17 bases between the two ends. The CDR3 contains 18 residues. The germline V gene has CDR1 ENHRY and CDR2 SYGVKD. The CDR3 is CAISYSIGKGSYNSPLHF. CDR3 sequence (DNA): TGTGCCATCAGTTACTCGATTGGCAAAGGCTCCTATAATTCACCCCTCCACTTT.

This clonotype was counted at least ten times. This rearrangement joins TRBV7-2 to TRBJ2-1, with D possibly TRBD2 on 7 matching bases. Trimming shortened V by 7 bases and J by 7 bases, and 17 bases separated the two germline ends. CDR3 size: 14 residues. Germline CDR1 is SGHTA and CDR2 is FQGNSA. CDR3 coding DNA: TGTGCCAGCACCCTGAGGGGGGGCCCGAATGAGCAGTTCTTC. This sequence encodes CASTLRGGPNEQFF.

The sample holds many counts of this clonotype. The rearrangement links TRBV7-9 to TRBJ2-7; 9 nucleotides agree with TRBD1. Germline loops: CDR1 SEHNR, CDR2 FQNEAQ (reference sequence). The CDR3 is 13 amino acids. V lost 5 bases and J lost 3; bases outside the gene matches: 2. The CDR3 DNA reads as TGTGCCAGCAGCCCGACAGGGGGCTACGAGCAGTACTTC. The encoded protein is CASSPTGGYEQYF.

This clonotype was seen ten or more times. The chain links TRBV5-1 to TRBJ2-7; 11 bases align to TRBD2. J was trimmed by 0 bases and V by 3 bases; bases with no gene match: 11. CDR3 length equals 18 residues. Looked up from germline, CDR1 is SGHRS and CDR2 is YFSETQ. The CDR3 protein is CASSWRTSGFENSYEQYF. CDR3 DNA: TGCGCCAGCAGCTGGAGGACTAGCGGGTTCGAGAACTCCTACGAGCAGTACTTC. Together with reference TRBV5-1 and TRBJ2-7, the CDR3 gives the full variable domain: KAGVTQTPRYLIKTRGQQVTLSCSPISGHRSVSWYQQTPGQGLQFLFEYFSETQRNKGNFPGRFSGRQFSNSRSEMNVSTLELGDSALYLCASSWRTSGFENSYEQYFGPGTRLTVT.

This clonotype was recorded at least ten times. The chain links TRBV11-2 to TRBJ2-5; D uncertain. The CDR3 is 15 amino acids. The germline gives CDR1 SGHAT, CDR2 FQNNGV. V shed 0 bases and J shed 1 base, with 9 bases lying between them. As DNA, the CDR3 is TGTGCCAGCAGCTTAGATCTCGGCAGCCAAGAGACCCAGTACTTC. Amino acids: CASSLDLGSQETQYF.

This clonotype was found many times. The CDR3 region has the DNA TGCAGTGCTATCCTTAGACAGGGAAGAGACGAGCAGTACTTC. This codes for CSAILRQGRDEQYF. The chain has TRBV20-1 and TRBJ2-7; TRBD1 aligns across 7 bases. V shed 4 bases and J 5 bases; nucleotides not matched to a gene: 11. This CDR3 is built from 14 residues. The V gene's germline CDR1 is DFQATT and CDR2 SNEGSKA (reference sequence).

This clonotype was seen many times. This chain uses TRBV2 with TRBJ2-3, with 7 bases that match TRBD1. Germline CDR1 and CDR2: SNHLY and FYNNEI. The CDR3 spans 16 residues. Unmatched junction bases numbered 12, after V lost 7 bases and J lost 2 bases. The CDR3 is CASMITGTVNTDTQYF. The CDR3 coding sequence is TGTGCCAGCATGATAACCGGGACAGTAAACACAGATACGCAGTATTTT.

This clonotype was seen ten or more times. The rearrangement uses TRBV12-3 or TRBV12-4 and TRBJ1-1; D unresolved. CDR3 length: 13 residues. The germline V and J ends were trimmed by 2 bases and 1 base, with 5 bases remaining between them. The CDR3, as DNA: TGTGCCAGCAGTTTATCCCCGAACACTGAAGCTTTCTTT. This sequence encodes CASSLSPNTEAFF.